Below, 24 T cell receptor beta chains from the same sample are listed, as sequenced in a study of a mutant IDH1 vaccine in newly diagnosed glioma. As for time point: week 11, during vaccination. All doses held 300 ug of mutant IDH1 20-mer peptide, with topical imiquimod. Using immunoSEQ multiplex PCR, the repertoire was profiled, and TCRdb retains in-frame clones only, with some absent. The data show about 66,000 clones, 84% seen once. These receptors have no identified antigens. The sample consisted of PBMCs, taken from a glioma patient whose treatment included an IDH1 peptide vaccine. The source of these receptors is a man aged 25-40 years with glioma.

This clone has only a few counts. J is TRBJ2-5 and V is TRBV10-3; 7 bases align to TRBD2. CDR1 ENHRY and CDR2 SYGVKD come from the germline V gene. CDR3 length equals 13 residues. V lost 8 bases to trimming and J lost 5 bases; unmatched junction nucleotides: 8. CDR3 sequence (DNA): TGTGCCATCGGGGGGGTAGGCGGGGAGACCCAGTACTTC. It encodes CAIGGVGGETQYF.

The CDR3 DNA follows: TGTGCCAGCAGTGAAGGCCGGGTCTCGAGGGGGGAGCAGTACTTC. Translating it yields CASSEGRVSRGEQYF. The chain carries TRBV6-1 and TRBJ2-7; D is perhaps TRBD1 (6 bases). Per the germline V gene, CDR1 is MNHNS and CDR2 is SASEGT. V was cut by 1 base and J by 7 bases, with 17 bases left in between. The CDR3 loop spans 15 amino acids.

The genes are TRBV10-3 and TRBJ2-7; 7 nucleotides align to TRBD2. The CDR3 has 15 residues. The germline gives CDR1 ENHRY, CDR2 SYGVKD. J lost 4 bases, V lost 5 bases, and 11 bases had no gene match. The CDR3 region has the DNA TGTGCCATCAGTTTTTCTGACCGAGCGGGGTACGAGCAGTACTTC. Translation gives CAISFSDRAGYEQYF.

This clone was seen more than once but under ten times. This sequence joins TRBV28 and TRBJ2-3; D is possibly TRBD2 (5 bases). In germline, CDR1 is MDHEN, CDR2 SYDVKM. This CDR3 contains 14 residues. Trimming shortened V by 3 bases and J by 0 bases, and 7 bases separated the two germline ends. The DNA for the CDR3 is TGTGCCAGCAGTTTCAGGAGGAGCACAGATACGCAGTATTTT. Protein product: CASSFRRSTDTQYF.

The rearrangement links TRBV10-3 to TRBJ1-5; D remains ambiguous. This CDR3 is 14 amino acids long. CDR1 is ENHRY, CDR2 SYGVKD, per germline. The ends were cut back, 2 bases at V and 3 bases at J, with 8 bases in the middle. CDR3 region: CAISEGRINQPQHF. CDR3 bases: TGTGCCATCAGTGAGGGACGGATCAATCAGCCCCAGCATTTT.

The gene calls are TRBV28 and TRBJ1-2, with TRBD1 as a possible D gene (6 bases). The CDR3 totals 14 residues. Trimming cost V 3 bases and J 8 bases, with 16 bases left between them. In germline, CDR1 is MDHEN, CDR2 SYDVKM. In nucleotides, the CDR3 is TGTGCCAGCAGTTTGATCGGCAGGGGCAGAGGCTACACCTTC. Translating it yields CASSLIGRGRGYTF.

The chain joins TRBV7-9 to TRBJ2-1; D perhaps matches TRBD1 (6 bases). The germline V and J ends were trimmed by 3 bases and 13 bases, with 16 bases remaining between them. The germline CDR1 and CDR2 sequences are SEHNR and FQNEAQ (reference sequence). This CDR3 comprises 13 residues. In DNA form, the CDR3 reads TGTGCCAGCAGCTTTGAACAGGGTAATCCTCAGTTCTTC. This translates into CASSFEQGNPQFF.

The CDR3 bases are TGTGCCACCAGCAGAGAAAAAGGGACAGGGGTCTCCTACGAGCAGTACTTC. It codes for CATSREKGTGVSYEQYF. The chain joins TRBV15 to TRBJ2-7; 10 nucleotides match TRBD1. V lost 0 bases, J lost 0 bases, and 5 bases stayed unmatched. The length of the CDR3 is 17 residues. Germline V gene data show CDR1 as LNHNV and CDR2 as YYDKDF (reference sequence).

J is TRBJ1-2 and V is TRBV10-3, with D possibly matching TRBD1 (5 bases). Trimming left V 11 bases short and J 3 bases short, with 13 bases between. There are 12 residues in the CDR3. Germline V gives CDR1 ENHRY, CDR2 SYGVKD. CDR3 sequence reads: CALSGPDYGYTF. The CDR3 coding sequence is TGTGCCCTGTCGGGGCCGGACTATGGCTACACCTTC.

The rearrangement uses TRBV9 and TRBJ2-1; tentatively, D is TRBD2 (5 bases). This CDR3 is 15 amino acids long. Trimming pared 4 bases from V and 1 base from J, leaving 12 bases between. The germline gives CDR1 SGDLS, CDR2 YYNGEE. The CDR3 DNA reads TGTGCCAGCAGCCCCAAAGAGGGTTCCTACAATGAGCAGTTCTTC. Protein product: CASSPKEGSYNEQFF.

This chain joins TRBV19 and TRBJ2-7, with D maybe TRBD2 (6 bases). Trimming cost V 3 bases and J 5 bases, with 14 bases left between them. This CDR3 is built from 14 residues. Germline CDR1 reads LNHDA; CDR2 reads SQIVND (reference sequence). The CDR3 is CASSMADPGDEQYF. The CDR3 region has the DNA TGTGCCAGTAGTATGGCGGACCCGGGGGACGAGCAGTACTTC.

The chain recombines TRBV10-2 with TRBJ2-2, with 15 bases identical to TRBD2. Germline V gene lookup returns CDR1 WSHSY and CDR2 SAAADI. The trim removed 10 bases at V and 3 bases at J, leaving 9 bases unmatched. The CDR3 has 17 amino acids. Here the CDR3 reads CATPGLAGGLDTGELFF. The CDR3 nucleotides are TGCGCCACTCCGGGACTAGCGGGAGGTTTGGACACCGGGGAGCTGTTTTTT.

A single count supports this clone. The gene calls are TRBV5-4 and TRBJ2-7; D gene unclear. Germline CDR1 and CDR2: SGHNT and YYREEE (reference sequence). Trimming pared 3 bases from V and 3 bases from J, leaving 25 bases between. The length of the CDR3 is 18 residues. The CDR3 DNA follows: TGTGCCAGCAGCTCGACGAGTGGTCGGGCCGCCGCCCTCTACGAGCAGTACTTC. Translating it yields CASSSTSGRAAALYEQYF.

The chain combines TRBV5-1 with TRBJ1-4, with 7 bases identical to TRBD1. The CDR3 contains 13 residues. Trimming took 4 bases from V and 10 from J; bases not matched to a gene: 7. The germline gives CDR1 SGHRS, CDR2 YFSETQ. This CDR3 is CASSPLEGAKLFF. For the CDR3, the DNA is TGCGCCAGCAGCCCCCTGGAGGGGGCAAAACTGTTTTTT.

This chain joins TRBV18 and TRBJ2-4, with D tentatively TRBD1 (6 bases). Trimming removed 4 bases at V and 1 base at J, with 14 bases between. This CDR3 has 16 residues. Germline lookup yields CDR1 KGHSH and CDR2 LQKENI. The CDR3 protein is CASSQNTGLAKNIQYF. CDR3 DNA sequence: TGTGCCAGCTCACAAAATACAGGGTTGGCCAAAAACATTCAGTACTTC.

The gene calls are TRBV9 and TRBJ1-2; 11 nucleotides align to TRBD1. Germline CDR1 is SGDLS and CDR2 is YYNGEE. V gave up 0 bases and J gave up 5 bases; unmatched junction bases: 6. The CDR3 has 16 residues. The CDR3 region is CASSVVRGQGVYGYTF. CDR3 DNA sequence: TGTGCCAGCAGCGTAGTTAGGGGACAGGGGGTATATGGCTACACCTTC.

CDR3 residues: CASSVRVSTEAFF. As DNA, the CDR3 is TGTGCCAGCAGCGTTCGGGTGAGCACTGAAGCTTTCTTT. V is TRBV9 and J is TRBJ1-1; D unresolved. Trimming left V 2 bases short and J 4 bases short, with 9 bases between. Germline V gene sequence: CDR1 SGDLS, CDR2 YYNGEE. This CDR3 has 13 residues.

The CDR3 reads CASSLGGREGDTGELFF. The CDR3 nucleotides read TGCGCCAGCAGCCTCGGTGGGCGGGAGGGTGACACCGGGGAGCTGTTTTTT. The rearrangement uses TRBV4-1 and TRBJ2-2, with 9 bases lining up with TRBD2. The CDR3 covers 17 residues. J gave up 3 bases and V 4 bases, and 9 bases lay outside the gene matches. Germline CDR1 and CDR2: MGHRA and YSYEKL.

This clone was recorded only once. The chain recombines TRBV27 with TRBJ2-7; D gene ambiguous. This CDR3 is built from 13 residues. From germline, CDR1 is MNHEY and CDR2 SMNVEV (reference sequence). Trimming took off 5 bases at V and 1 base at J, with 9 bases between the two ends. The DNA for the CDR3 is TGTGCCAGCAGTAATACAGTTTCCTACGAGCAGTACTTC. This codes for CASSNTVSYEQYF.

The rearrangement joins TRBV7-9 to TRBJ2-7; 9 bases fit TRBD1. Germline CDR1 and CDR2: SEHNR and FQNEAQ (reference sequence). With 5 bases clipped from V and 8 bases from J, the junction kept 10 bases outside the gene matches. The CDR3 extends over 14 amino acids. CDR3 region: CASSRPEDRGKQYF. The CDR3 coding sequence is TGTGCCAGCAGCCGCCCTGAGGACAGGGGTAAGCAGTACTTC. Based on the CDR3 plus reference TRBV7-9 and TRBJ2-7, the full variable domain is DTGVSQNPRHKITKRGQNVTFRCDPISEHNRLYWYRQTLGQGPEFLTYFQNEAQLEKSRLLSDRFSAERPKGSFSTLEIQRTEQGDSAMYLCASSRPEDRGKQYFGPGTRLTVT.

The chain employs TRBV27 and TRBJ2-3, with 9 bases lining up with TRBD1. The CDR3 is made up of 15 amino acids. The germline CDR1 and CDR2 sequences are MNHEY and SMNVEV (reference sequence). The ends lost 4 bases at V and 2 bases at J; junction bases unmatched: 4. CDR3 loop: CASSSRDRATDTQYF. As DNA, the CDR3 is TGTGCCAGCAGTTCGAGGGACAGGGCCACAGATACGCAGTATTTT.

Only one count was recorded for this clone. The rearrangement links TRBV7-2 to TRBJ1-1; D unclear. The V gene's germline CDR1 is SGHTA and CDR2 FQGNSA. The CDR3 runs 15 residues. The V and J ends lost 4 bases and 1 base respectively, with 13 bases between them. The CDR3 loop reads CASSSLIGPNTEAFF. CDR3 nucleotide sequence: TGTGCCAGCAGCTCCCTCATCGGACCGAACACTGAAGCTTTCTTT.

A few counts support this clone. The chain uses TRBV6-1 and TRBJ1-5; 8 bases fit TRBD1. Germline lookup yields CDR1 MNHNS and CDR2 SASEGT. This CDR3 is 15 amino acids long. J gave up 6 bases and V 4 bases, and 8 bases lay outside the gene matches. The DNA of the CDR3 is TGTGCCAGCAGTGCCCAGGGGGCGCGACGTCAGCCCCAGCATTTT. Amino acids: CASSAQGARRQPQHF.

V usage is TRBV6-1 and J usage is TRBJ1-4; no firm D call. V was cut by 2 bases and J by 4 bases, with 8 bases left in between. The CDR3 length is 14 residues. Germline V gene sequence: CDR1 MNHNS, CDR2 SASEGT. For the CDR3, the DNA is TGTGCCAGCAGTGAACACAGCATTAATGAAAAACTGTTTTTT. Protein sequence: CASSEHSINEKLFF.